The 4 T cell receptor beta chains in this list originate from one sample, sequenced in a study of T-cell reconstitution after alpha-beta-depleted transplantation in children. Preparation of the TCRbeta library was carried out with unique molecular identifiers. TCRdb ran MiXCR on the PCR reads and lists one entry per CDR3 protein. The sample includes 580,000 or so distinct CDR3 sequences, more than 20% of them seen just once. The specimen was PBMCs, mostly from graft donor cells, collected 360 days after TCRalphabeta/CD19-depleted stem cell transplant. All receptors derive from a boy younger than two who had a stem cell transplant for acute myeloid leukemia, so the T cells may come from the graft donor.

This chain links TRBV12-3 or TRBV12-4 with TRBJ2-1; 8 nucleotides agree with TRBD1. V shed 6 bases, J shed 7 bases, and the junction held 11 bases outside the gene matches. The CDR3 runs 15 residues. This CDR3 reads CASRTDRGLRNEQFF. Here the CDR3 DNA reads TGTGCCAGCAGAACAGACAGGGGACTTCGGAATGAGCAGTTCTTC.

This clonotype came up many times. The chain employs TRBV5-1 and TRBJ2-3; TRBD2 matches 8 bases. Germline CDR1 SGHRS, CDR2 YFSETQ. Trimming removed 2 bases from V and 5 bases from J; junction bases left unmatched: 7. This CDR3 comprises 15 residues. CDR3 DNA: TGCGCCAGCAGCTTAATTAGCGGGGTCCGAGATACGCAGTATTTT. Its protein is CASSLISGVRDTQYF.

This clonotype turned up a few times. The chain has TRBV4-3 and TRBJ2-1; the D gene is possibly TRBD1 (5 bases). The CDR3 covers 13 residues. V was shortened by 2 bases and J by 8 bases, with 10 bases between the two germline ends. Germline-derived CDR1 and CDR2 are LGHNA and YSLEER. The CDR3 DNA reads TGCGCCAGCAGCCAACCTCAGGGCGATGAGCAGTTCTTC. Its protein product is CASSQPQGDEQFF.

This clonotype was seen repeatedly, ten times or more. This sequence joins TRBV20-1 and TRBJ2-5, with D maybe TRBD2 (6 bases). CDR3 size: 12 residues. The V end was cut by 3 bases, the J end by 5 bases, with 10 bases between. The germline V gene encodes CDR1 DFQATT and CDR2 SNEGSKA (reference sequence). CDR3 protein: CSASQEGETQYF. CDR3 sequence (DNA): TGCAGTGCTAGTCAGGAGGGGGAGACCCAGTACTTC.